This note documents a single TCR beta chain sequence. What it recognizes is unknown. The data were taken from a study of T cells in Graves' hyperthyroidism and ophthalmopathy. RNA transcripts gave rise to amplified TCR beta CDR3 regions. The HTBI primer set served for first-round RT-PCR of the TCR CDR3. TCRdb independently ran MiXCR on the multiplex PCR reads; one entry per CDR3 protein. Of a few hundred thousand distinct CDR3 sequences in the sample, 40% to 55% are singletons; the top ten hold 44%. Study findings and constraints: Model predictions of ophthalmopathy came a median roughly 6.4 months before onset. A model using 13 V-J features told ophthalmopathy apart from stable hyperthyroidism.

The receptor comes from an adult woman with Graves' disease, either hyperthyroidism or ophthalmopathy (not recorded which). The sample was peripheral blood or thyroid tissue (not recorded which).

CDR3 sequence (DNA): TGTGCCAGCAGCTTGAGGGGGGACAGGAATCAGTACTTC. Amino acids: CASSLRGDRNQYF. This chain joins TRBV7-2 and TRBJ2-5, with TRBD1 matching over 8 bases. The ends lost 3 bases at V and 11 bases at J; junction bases unmatched: 8. CDR1 is SGHTA, CDR2 FQGNSA, per germline. The CDR3 covers 13 residues. The whole variable domain, remainder taken from reference TRBV7-2 and TRBJ2-5, is GAGVSQSPSNKVTEKGKDVELRCDPISGHTALYWYRQSLGQGLEFLIYFQGNSAPDKSGLPSDRFSAERTGGSVSTLTIQRTQQEDSAVYLCASSLRGDRNQYFGPGTRLLVL.